This TCR beta chain is from a study of shared clonotypes between healthy human individuals. Study-wide results and caveats: Sequencing depth was a factor that was expected to affect clonotype sharing among donors.

In the naive CD8 group, cells lacked CD45RO and were positively selected for CCR7, so terminally differentiated effector memory CD45RA+ cells were left out. With respect to this clone: No antigen is known for it.

Each subset's genomic DNA was shared equally among a number of immunoSEQ plates. Here immunoSEQ multiplex PCR was the method, and the copy in TCRdb shows in-frame clones only, minus some. The data show under 850,000 clones, with 85% to 95% seen just once and around 24% held by the top ten. The source is a man younger than 45 in good health. Input material: naive CD8+ T cells sorted from blood.

This CDR3 reads CASSLRGGTDTQYF. The CDR3 DNA reads as TGTGCCAGCAGCTTAAGAGGGGGGACAGATACGCAGTATTTT. This chain links TRBV7-3 with TRBJ2-3; the D call may be TRBD1 or TRBD2 (6 bases each). V was trimmed by 1 base and J by 3 bases, leaving 8 bases between them. Germline lookup yields CDR1 SGHTA and CDR2 FQGTGA. The CDR3 is made up of 14 amino acids.